Reported below is one T cell receptor (beta chain). This sample was taken from a study of blood T cell repertoires in COVID-19. The table came from immunoSEQ multiplex PCR; TCRdb's copy has only in-frame clones and leaves some out. Of 130,000 to 150,000 clones in the sample, 85% to 90% are singletons; the top ten hold 37%. V lost 7 bases and J lost 7; bases outside the gene matches: 5. Per germline, CDR1 MNHEY and CDR2 SVGAGI. CDR3 size: 13 residues. The sequencing input was peripheral blood. V is TRBV6-5 and J is TRBJ2-1; TRBD2 matches 9 bases. This receptor was obtained from a man in his fifties or sixties who had recovered from COVID-19. In DNA form, the CDR3 reads TGTGCCAGCAACGATAGCGGGGGAAATGAGCAGTTCTTC. This translates into CASNDSGGNEQFF.